This T cell receptor (beta chain) was recorded in a study of PD-1 blockade in classical Hodgkin lymphoma. A single count supports this clone. A read error may account for a junction end that differs from germline. The CDR3 has 13 residues. Looked up from germline, CDR1 is MGHDK and CDR2 is SYGVNS. As for time point: cycle 4 day 1 (C4D1), after less than 7 weeks of nivolumab. The patients all showed relapse after autologous stem cell transplantation, while their brentuximab vedotin exposure varied. Negative selection with magnets was how CD8+ T cells were isolated from the thawed PBMCs. Sequencing used immunoSEQ multiplex PCR; TCRdb keeps in-frame clones, though not all of them. The sample holds approximately 2,700 clones, 65% to 80% seen once.

The TCR was taken from a human donor with classical Hodgkin lymphoma. The chain employs TRBV25-1 and TRBJ2-1; D is perhaps TRBD2 (5 bases). The source material was CD8+ T cells from blood, sampled before the fourth cycle of nivolumab. Here the CDR3 reads CASSEGQRNGQFF. As DNA, the CDR3 is TGTGCCAGCAGTGAAGGGCAGCGGAATGGGCAGTTCTTC.